This TCR beta chain was profiled in a study of CD8+ T cells in alopecia areata. General study findings and limits: Lesional scalp exceeded normal scalp in clonality, especially in alopecia totalis/universalis.

For this clone: The antigen remains undetermined.

The study team obtained lesional scalp punch biopsies and peripheral blood from alopecia areata patients. From germline, CDR1 is SNHLY and CDR2 FYNNEI. Trimming removed 5 bases from V and 5 bases from J, with 10 bases in between. The CDR3 consists of 13 residues. cDNA prepared by RNA extraction and subsequent reverse transcription served as the template for sequencing. The data were produced by immunoSEQ multiplex PCR, yet TCRdb's version contains in-frame clones alone and is incomplete. The sample records 150,000 or so clones, approximately 45% being singletons. Source material: CD4+ T cells sorted from blood. The sequence was collected from a human donor with alopecia areata. V and J are TRBV2 and TRBJ2-1, with D maybe TRBD1 (5 bases). CDR3 region: CASSYTGDNEQFF. CDR3 nucleotides: TGTGCCAGCAGTTATACAGGAGACAATGAGCAGTTCTTC.